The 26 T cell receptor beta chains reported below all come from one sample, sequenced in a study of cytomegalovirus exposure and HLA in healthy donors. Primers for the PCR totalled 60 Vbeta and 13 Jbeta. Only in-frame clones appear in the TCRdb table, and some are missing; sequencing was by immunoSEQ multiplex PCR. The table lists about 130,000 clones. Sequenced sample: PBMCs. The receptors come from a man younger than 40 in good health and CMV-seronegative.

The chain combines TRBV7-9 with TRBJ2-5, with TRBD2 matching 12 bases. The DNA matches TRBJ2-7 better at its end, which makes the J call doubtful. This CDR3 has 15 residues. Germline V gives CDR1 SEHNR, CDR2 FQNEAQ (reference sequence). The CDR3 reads CASSFPLAGGDEQYF. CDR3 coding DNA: TGTGCCAGCAGCTTCCCACTAGCGGGAGGTGACGAGCAGTACTTC.

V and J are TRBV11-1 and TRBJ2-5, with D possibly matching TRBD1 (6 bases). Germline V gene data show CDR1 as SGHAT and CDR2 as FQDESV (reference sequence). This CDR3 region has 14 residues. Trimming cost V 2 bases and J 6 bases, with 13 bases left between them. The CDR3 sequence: CASSLLSQGKTQYF. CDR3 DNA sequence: TGTGCCAGCAGCTTACTGTCGCAGGGGAAGACCCAGTACTTC.

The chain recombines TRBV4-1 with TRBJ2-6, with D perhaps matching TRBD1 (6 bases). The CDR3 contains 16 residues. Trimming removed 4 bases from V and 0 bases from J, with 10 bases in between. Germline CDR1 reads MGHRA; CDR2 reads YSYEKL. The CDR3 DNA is TGCGCCAGCAGCCCCAGGACAGTCTCTGGGGCCAACGTCCTGACTTTC. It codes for CASSPRTVSGANVLTF.

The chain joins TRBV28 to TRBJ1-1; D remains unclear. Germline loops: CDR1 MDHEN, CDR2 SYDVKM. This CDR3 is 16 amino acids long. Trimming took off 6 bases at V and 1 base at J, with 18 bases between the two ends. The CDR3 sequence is CASRSSKHGWNTEAFF. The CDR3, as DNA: TGTGCCAGCAGGTCATCCAAACACGGGTGGAACACTGAAGCTTTCTTT.

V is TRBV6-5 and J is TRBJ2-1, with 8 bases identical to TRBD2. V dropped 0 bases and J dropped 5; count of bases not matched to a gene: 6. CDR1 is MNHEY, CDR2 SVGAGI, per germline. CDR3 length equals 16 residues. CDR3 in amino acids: CASSYSSSGTNNEQFF. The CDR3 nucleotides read TGTGCCAGCAGTTACTCAAGTAGCGGGACTAACAATGAGCAGTTCTTC.

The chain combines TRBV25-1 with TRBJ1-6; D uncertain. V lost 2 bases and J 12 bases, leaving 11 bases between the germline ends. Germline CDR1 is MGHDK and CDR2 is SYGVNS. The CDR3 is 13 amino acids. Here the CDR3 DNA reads TGTGCCAGCAGTGAACTAGGATTTGGACCCCTCCACTTT. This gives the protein CASSELGFGPLHF.

The CDR3 sequence: CASTMNTEAFF. CDR3 bases: TGTGCCAGCACCATGAACACTGAAGCTTTCTTT. This chain uses TRBV2 with TRBJ1-1; unclear D gene. This CDR3 has 11 amino acids. Trimming took off 7 bases at V and 0 bases at J, with 3 bases between the two ends. Germline assignment: CDR1 SNHLY and CDR2 FYNNEI.

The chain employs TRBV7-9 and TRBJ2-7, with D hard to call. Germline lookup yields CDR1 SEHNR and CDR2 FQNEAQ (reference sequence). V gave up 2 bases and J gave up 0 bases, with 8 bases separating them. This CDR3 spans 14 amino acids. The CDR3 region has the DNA TGTGCCAGCAGCTTATTAATGAGCTCCTACGAGCAGTACTTC. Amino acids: CASSLLMSSYEQYF. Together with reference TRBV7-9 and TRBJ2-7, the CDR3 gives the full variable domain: DTGVSQNPRHKITKRGQNVTFRCDPISEHNRLYWYRQTLGQGPEFLTYFQNEAQLEKSRLLSDRFSAERPKGSFSTLEIQRTEQGDSAMYLCASSLLMSSYEQYFGPGTRLTVT.

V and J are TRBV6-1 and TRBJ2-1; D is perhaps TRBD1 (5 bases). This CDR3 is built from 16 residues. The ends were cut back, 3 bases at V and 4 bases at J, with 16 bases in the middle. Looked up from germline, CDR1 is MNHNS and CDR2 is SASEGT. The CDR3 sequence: CASSDVGRVNYNEQFF. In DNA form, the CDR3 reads TGTGCCAGCAGTGATGTGGGCAGGGTAAATTACAATGAGCAGTTCTTC.

CDR3 DNA: TGTGCCTGGACAGGGTATCACAGGGGGCAGAATTCACCCCTCCACTTT. As protein: CAWTGYHRGQNSPLHF. The chain has TRBV30 and TRBJ1-6; TRBD1 matches at 9 bases. Germline trimming cut 4 bases from V and 7 bases from J; bases unmatched to any gene: 11. The CDR3 sequence is 16 residues long. Germline CDR1 is GTSNPN and CDR2 is SVGIG (reference sequence).

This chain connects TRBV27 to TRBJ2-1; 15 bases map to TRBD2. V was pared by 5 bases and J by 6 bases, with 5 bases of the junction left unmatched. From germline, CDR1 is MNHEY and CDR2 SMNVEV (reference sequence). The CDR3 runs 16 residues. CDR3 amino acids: CASSPRTSGRGNEQFF. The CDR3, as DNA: TGTGCCAGCAGTCCCCGGACTAGCGGGAGGGGCAATGAGCAGTTCTTC.

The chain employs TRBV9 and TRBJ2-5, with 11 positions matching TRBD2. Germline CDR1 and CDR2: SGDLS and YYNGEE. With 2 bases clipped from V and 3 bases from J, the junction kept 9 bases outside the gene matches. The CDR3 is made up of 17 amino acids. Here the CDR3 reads CASSVAGTSGLKETQYF. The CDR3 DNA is TGTGCCAGCAGCGTGGCCGGGACTAGCGGACTGAAAGAGACCCAGTACTTC.

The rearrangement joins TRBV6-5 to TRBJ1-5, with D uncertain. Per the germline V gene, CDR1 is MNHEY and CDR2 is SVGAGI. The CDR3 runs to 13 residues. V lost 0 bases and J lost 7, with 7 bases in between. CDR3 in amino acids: CASSYSTRQPQHF. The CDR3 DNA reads TGTGCCAGCAGTTACTCGACTCGACAGCCCCAGCATTTT.

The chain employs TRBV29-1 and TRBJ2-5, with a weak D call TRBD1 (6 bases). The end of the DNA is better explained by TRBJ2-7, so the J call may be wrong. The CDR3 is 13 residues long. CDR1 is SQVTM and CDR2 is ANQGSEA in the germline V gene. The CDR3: CSVDGRDKGEQYF. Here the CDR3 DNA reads TGCAGCGTTGATGGTCGGGACAAGGGCGAGCAGTACTTC.

The CDR3 DNA sequence: TGCAGCGTGGACGGCGGGGGGTTATACGAGCAGTACTTC. Protein product: CSVDGGGLYEQYF. The V and J genes are TRBV29-1 and TRBJ2-5; 8 bases line up with TRBD2. Matching the DNA end better, TRBJ2-7 makes the J call doubtful. This CDR3 region has 13 residues. CDR1 and CDR2 (germline): SQVTM, ANQGSEA.

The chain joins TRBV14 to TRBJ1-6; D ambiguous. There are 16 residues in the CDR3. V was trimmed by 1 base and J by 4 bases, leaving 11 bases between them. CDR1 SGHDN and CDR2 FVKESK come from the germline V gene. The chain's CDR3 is CASSQGFGEYNSPLHF. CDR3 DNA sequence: TGTGCCAGCAGCCAAGGGTTCGGGGAGTATAATTCACCCCTCCACTTT.

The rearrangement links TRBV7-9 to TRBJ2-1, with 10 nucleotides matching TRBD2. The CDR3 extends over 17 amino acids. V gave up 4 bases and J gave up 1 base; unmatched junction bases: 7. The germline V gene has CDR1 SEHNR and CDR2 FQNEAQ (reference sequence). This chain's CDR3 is CASSSSGGVGSYNEQFF. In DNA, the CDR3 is TGTGCCAGCAGCTCCAGCGGGGGGGTGGGGTCCTACAATGAGCAGTTCTTC.

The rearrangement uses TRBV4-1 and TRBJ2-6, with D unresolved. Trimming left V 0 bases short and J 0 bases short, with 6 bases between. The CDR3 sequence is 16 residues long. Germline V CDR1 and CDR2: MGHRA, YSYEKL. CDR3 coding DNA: TGCGCCAGCAGCCAAGAGACGGGCTCTGGGGCCAACGTCCTGACTTTC. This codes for CASSQETGSGANVLTF.

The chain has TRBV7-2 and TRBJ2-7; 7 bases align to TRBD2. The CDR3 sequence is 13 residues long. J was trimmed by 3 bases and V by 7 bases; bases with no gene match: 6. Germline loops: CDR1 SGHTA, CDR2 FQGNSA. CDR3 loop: CASTSGTNYEQYF. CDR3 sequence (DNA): TGTGCCAGCACCTCCGGGACTAACTACGAGCAGTACTTC.

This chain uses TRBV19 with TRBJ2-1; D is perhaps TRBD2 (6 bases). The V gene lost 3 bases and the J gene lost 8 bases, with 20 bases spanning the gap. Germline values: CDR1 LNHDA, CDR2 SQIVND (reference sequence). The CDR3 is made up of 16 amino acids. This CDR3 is CASSIRELIVADEQFF. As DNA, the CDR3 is TGTGCCAGTAGTATCCGGGAGCTTATTGTAGCAGATGAGCAGTTCTTC.

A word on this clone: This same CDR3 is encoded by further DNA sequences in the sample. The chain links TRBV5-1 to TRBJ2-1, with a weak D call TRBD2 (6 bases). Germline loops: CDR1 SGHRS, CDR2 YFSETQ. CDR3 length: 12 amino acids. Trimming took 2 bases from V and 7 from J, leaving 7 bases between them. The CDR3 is CASSFRGNEQFF. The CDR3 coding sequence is TGCGCCAGCAGCTTCCGGGGGAATGAGCAGTTCTTC.

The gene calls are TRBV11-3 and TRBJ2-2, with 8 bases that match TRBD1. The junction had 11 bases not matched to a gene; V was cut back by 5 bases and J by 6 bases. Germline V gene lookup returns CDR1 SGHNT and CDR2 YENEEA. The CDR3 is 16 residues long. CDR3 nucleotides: TGTGCCAGCAGCCCTCGGACAGGGAAAAGATCCGGGGAGCTGTTTTTT. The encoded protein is CASSPRTGKRSGELFF.

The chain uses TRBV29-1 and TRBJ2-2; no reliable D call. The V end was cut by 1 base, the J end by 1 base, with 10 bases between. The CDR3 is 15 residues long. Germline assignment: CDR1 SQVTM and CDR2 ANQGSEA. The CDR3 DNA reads TGCAGCGTTGAAGTTGGAGCAAAGAACACCGGGGAGCTGTTTTTT. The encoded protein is CSVEVGAKNTGELFF.

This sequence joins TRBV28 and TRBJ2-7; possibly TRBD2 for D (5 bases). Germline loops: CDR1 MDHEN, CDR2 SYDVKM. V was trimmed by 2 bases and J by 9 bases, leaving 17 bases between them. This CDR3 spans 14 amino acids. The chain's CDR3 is CASSLIRGDVWQYF. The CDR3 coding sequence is TGTGCCAGCAGTTTAATCCGGGGAGACGTTTGGCAGTACTTC.

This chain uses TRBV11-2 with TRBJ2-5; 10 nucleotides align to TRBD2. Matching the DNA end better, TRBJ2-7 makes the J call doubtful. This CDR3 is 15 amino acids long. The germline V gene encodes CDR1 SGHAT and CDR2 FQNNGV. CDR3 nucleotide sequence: TGTGCCAGCAGCTGGGGGACTAGCGCCACGTACGAGCAGTACTTC. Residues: CASSWGTSATYEQYF.

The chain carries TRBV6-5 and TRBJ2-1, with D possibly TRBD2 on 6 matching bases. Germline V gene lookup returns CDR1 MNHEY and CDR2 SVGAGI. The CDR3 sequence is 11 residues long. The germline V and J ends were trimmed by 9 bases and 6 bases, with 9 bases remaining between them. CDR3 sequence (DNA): TGTGCCAGTCTGCGGGGCAATGAGCAGTTCTTC. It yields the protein CASLRGNEQFF.